This TCR beta chain was found in a study of T cell changes during pregnancy in multiple sclerosis (dated by TCRdb to about 2019). For the wider study: In women with multiple sclerosis, the researchers looked at how the T cell repertoire shifted as pregnancy progressed.

Many counts were recorded for this clone. Its cognate antigen has yet to be identified. One base away there is no much larger clone; base qualities are not given. The method was the immunoSEQ multiplex PCR assay. TCRdb took this table from immuneACCESS and kept in-frame rearrangements with V and J called. Such tables lack part of the clones; where checked against another copy, unresolved V genes explain under half of the gap, and the rest is unexplained. Across this sample there are tens of thousands of clones, with 70% to 90% seen only once. Of the sample, around 8% falls within the top ten clones. V and J lose 1 base and 5 bases, and a span of 9 bases separates them. From a lookup of the germline V gene (reference sequence), CDR1 and CDR2 are GTSNPN and SVGIG. Its CDR3 holds 13 amino acids, cysteine through phenylalanine. Only CDR3 DNA remains: 39 bases, in frame from the first base.

This clonotype originated in a female donor in good health, enrolled as a control in a pregnancy study. Source: CD8+ T cells from peripheral blood mononuclear cells, taken in the first trimester of pregnancy. The chain is made from TRBV30 and TRBJ2-1; TRBD2 is a weak D gene call, 6 bases matching. CDR3 protein: CAWSAAGHNEQFF. DNA sequence: TGTGCCTGGAGTGCAGCGGGTCACAATGAGCAGTTCTTC.